This T cell receptor (beta chain) was sequenced during a study of sequential checkpoint blockade in melanoma. Background on the study: Each arm's sequence ended with maintenance nivolumab.

Here immunoSEQ multiplex PCR was the method, and the copy in TCRdb shows in-frame clones only, minus some. The sample contains 8,000 to 8,500 clones, about 50% of which appear only once. Treatment described: randomized to nivolumab then ipilimumab (arm A) or the reverse (arm B). DNA-damaging chemotherapy had not been given to any patient beforehand. Sorted cells were live CD3+CD8+, lacking CD19 and CD56, from PBMCs. The CDR3 is made up of 14 amino acids. Germline loops: CDR1 LGHNT, CDR2 FRNRAP. The V segment lost 4 bases and the J segment 5 bases; nucleotides outside the gene matches: 7. The sequence derives from a human donor with melanoma. The chain couples TRBV12-5 to TRBJ1-2, with 7 bases fitting TRBD1. The sample consisted of CD8+ T cells sorted from blood (inferred from file names), taken from a patient given nivolumab and ipilimumab in sequence. The chain's CDR3 is CASGSGGLGYGYTF. CDR3 DNA: TGTGCTAGTGGTTCAGGGGGGTTGGGGTATGGCTACACCTTC.